This is a list of T cell receptor beta chains from one sample in a study of cytomegalovirus exposure and HLA in healthy donors. Profiled with immunoSEQ multiplex PCR; TCRdb holds only in-frame clones, not every one. The repertoire includes 300,000 to 400,000 clones, more than 80% of them detected once, and about 0.8% sits in the top ten. The sample taken for sequencing was PBMCs. Receptors originate from a woman younger than 35 in good health and CMV-seronegative. Each CDR3 is given with its conserved first and last residue. Fields, in order: V gene, D gene, J gene, CDR3 protein. D genes are given only for firm matches.

TRBV11-2,TRBD1,TRBJ2-7,CASSQGVTSEEQYF
TRBV7-2,-,TRBJ1-2,CASSPRGLGGYTF
TRBV4-1,-,TRBJ1-1,CASSQEWITGTEAFF
TRBV10-1,TRBD1,TRBJ1-6,CASPSAQGGSPLHF
TRBV4-2,-,TRBJ2-7,CASSQVGGGYYEQYF
TRBV7-4,TRBD1,TRBJ1-4,CASSLVVWGQGDEKLFF
TRBV30,TRBD1,TRBJ2-7,CAWRTGTAYPHYEQYF
TRBV9,TRBD1,TRBJ1-2,CASSPTGFSYGYTF
TRBV2,TRBD2,TRBJ2-1,CASSLQFAGGYNEQFF
TRBV29-1,-,TRBJ2-7,CSVALDRDRYEQYF
TRBV10-1,TRBD2,TRBJ2-3,CASSTGLAGGVTQYF
TRBV27,TRBD2,TRBJ2-2,CASRTSGLAAGGGGELFF
TRBV27,-,TRBJ1-2,CASSNPGVFDGYTF
TRBV4-1,TRBD2,TRBJ2-2,CASSLERGGGTGELFF
TRBV25-1,TRBD2,TRBJ2-1,CASSAGLADYNEQFF
TRBV28,-,TRBJ1-5,CASSLRTDGHQPQHF
TRBV4-1,TRBD2,TRBJ2-1,CASSQEGLAGAGEQFF
TRBV27,-,TRBJ2-7,CASSFGAYAGYEQYF
TRBV15,TRBD2,TRBJ2-3,CATSERGFTDTQYF
TRBV11-3,-,TRBJ1-5,CASSLDRTLGHYSNQPQHF
TRBV18,-,TRBJ1-3,CASSRATSSGNTIYF
TRBV7-9,-,TRBJ2-7,CASSSTLATLHGQYF
TRBV5-8,-,TRBJ2-2,CASSLKADYTGELFF
TRBV4-1,-,TRBJ2-7,CASSQDRSFPTGQQAYEQYF
TRBV2,TRBD1,TRBJ2-1,CASSGGQGGSYNEQFF
TRBV30,TRBD1,TRBJ1-1,CAYNRQGRNTEAFF
TRBV10-3,-,TRBJ1-2,CAITPTAGARDYGYTF
TRBV10-2,TRBD1,TRBJ1-2,CASSDSFDRAAYGYTF
TRBV27,-,TRBJ1-1,CASRRGDTEAFF
TRBV2,TRBD2,TRBJ2-1,CASNIALGGGNEQFF
TRBV18,TRBD2,TRBJ2-5,CASSPGSGGAEETQYF
TRBV11-2,-,TRBJ2-7,CASSPQNSPQGDEQYF
TRBV28,TRBD2,TRBJ2-7,CASSHRGGAETSYEQYF
TRBV27,TRBD1,TRBJ1-1,CASSLGQYTEAFF
TRBV7-3,-,TRBJ1-1,CASSLGTLNTEAFF
TRBV28,-,TRBJ2-1,CASSQGGIEYNEQFF
TRBV29-1,-,TRBJ2-1,CSVRGAYNEQFF
TRBV27,-,TRBJ2-1,CASSLSLSYNEQFF
TRBV19,-,TRBJ2-2,CASSIVLMNTGELFF
TRBV15,TRBD1,TRBJ2-5,CATSISPRGQETQYF
TRBV10-3,-,TRBJ2-3,CAITSEYSADTQYF
TRBV5-1,TRBD2,TRBJ2-2,CASSFSRTSGAGELFF
TRBV6-6,TRBD1,TRBJ2-7,CASSLRQGPYEQYF
TRBV29-1,TRBD1,TRBJ2-7,CSGVSGTGVPEQYF
TRBV28,-,TRBJ1-1,CASSLPGKVNTEAFF
TRBV27,TRBD1,TRBJ2-7,CASSLQGAGYEQYF
TRBV5-1,TRBD2,TRBJ2-7,CASSLGLAGAPEQYF
TRBV5-1,TRBD1,TRBJ2-3,CASSLVIRQGTDTQYF
TRBV30,TRBD2,TRBJ2-2,CAWFVPNSRRKSGSWSGELFF
TRBV7-7,TRBD2,TRBJ2-1,CASSPGLTSGGETYNEQFF
TRBV7-8,TRBD1,TRBJ2-7,CASRKRQGRSYEQYF
TRBV4-1,TRBD2,TRBJ2-3,CASSHPELAGKTDTQYF
TRBV7-2,TRBD2,TRBJ2-5,CASSLTSEQETQYF
TRBV10-1,TRBD2,TRBJ2-1,CASSDKLAGGREQFF
TRBV10-1,-,TRBJ2-7,CASSESKAARRAMSYEQYF
TRBV5-1,TRBD1,TRBJ1-2,CASSLAESGGHGYTF
TRBV7-9,-,TRBJ2-2,CASSLTETGELFF
TRBV5-1,-,TRBJ2-3,CASSLEEVSTDTQYF